This T cell receptor (beta chain) stems from a study of blood T cells in healthy people across ages. This CDR3 comprises 13 residues. V lost 5 bases and J lost 2, with 10 bases in between. From germline, CDR1 is MNHEY and CDR2 SVGEGT. It was with a sample-barcoded 5' primer and a J-beta primer mix that a second PCR of roughly 7 to 12 cycles was run. A tag from a template-switch adaptor with 12 random nucleotides marked each cDNA molecule. Each CDR3 protein gets one entry after TCRdb re-called the 5' RACE reads with MiXCR. The sample contains roughly 2 million distinct CDR3 sequences, about 50% of which appear only once.

Sequencing was done on a sample of blood. The clonotype comes from a woman between 35 and 50 years old in good health. The chain uses TRBV6-2 or TRBV6-3 and TRBJ2-7, with D hard to call. The CDR3, as DNA: TGTGCCAGCAGTGACGTAGACCCCTACGAGCAGTACTTC. Protein: CASSDVDPYEQYF.